The 8 T cell receptor beta chains below all came from one sample that was sequenced in a study of long-term antiretroviral therapy in people with HIV. It was version v3.0 of the immunoSEQ assay that was run at survey level. The data were produced by immunoSEQ multiplex PCR, yet TCRdb's version contains in-frame clones alone and is incomplete. This table has 30,000 to 35,000 clones, approximately 97% appearing once. The sample consisted of unsorted PBMCs, taken 6.9 years after starting antiretroviral therapy. The source is a man under 40 with HIV.

This chain uses TRBV18 with TRBJ2-3; 7 bases are shared with TRBD2. Germline V gene data show CDR1 as KGHSH and CDR2 as LQKENI. The V segment lost 1 base and the J segment 4 bases; nucleotides outside the gene matches: 2. The CDR3 length is 14 residues. The CDR3 DNA reads as TGTGCCAGCTCACCACTAGCGGGCCCAGATACGCAGTATTTT. Amino acids: CASSPLAGPDTQYF.

The chain's CDR3 is CASSFPNGRDGYTF. The CDR3 DNA reads TGTGCCAGCAGCTTCCCCAATGGGCGGGATGGCTACACCTTC. J is TRBJ1-2 and V is TRBV5-6, with no clear D. V lost 2 bases to trimming and J lost 6 bases, with 14 bases between them. There are 14 residues in the CDR3. Germline V gives CDR1 SGHDT, CDR2 YYEEEE. Looking up the rest from reference TRBV5-6 and TRBJ1-2 gives the full variable domain: DAGVTQSPTHLIKTRGQQVTLRCSPKSGHDTVSWYQQALGQGPQFIFQYYEEEERQRGNFPDRFSGHQFPNYSSELNVNALLLGDSALYLCASSFPNGRDGYTFGSGTRLTVV.

This clone was observed once. The chain is built from TRBV11-2 and TRBJ2-7; 14 bases line up with TRBD2. In germline, CDR1 is SGHAT, CDR2 FQNNGV. This CDR3 is 19 amino acids long. The J segment lost 3 bases and the V segment lost 0 bases, leaving 10 bases of the junction unmatched. The CDR3 DNA reads TGTGCCAGCAGCTTAGATTGGAGGGAGGGACTAGCGGGAGTCTACGAGCAGTACTTC. Protein: CASSLDWREGLAGVYEQYF. The full variable domain, its missing parts supplied by reference TRBV11-2 and TRBJ2-7, is EAGVAQSPRYKIIEKRQSVAFWCNPISGHATLYWYQQILGQGPKLLIQFQNNGVVDDSQLPKDRFSAERLKGVDSTLKIQPAKLEDSAVYLCASSLDWREGLAGVYEQYFGPGTRLTVT.

The V call is TRBV27, the J call TRBJ1-2, with unresolved D. The CDR3 is made up of 12 amino acids. Per germline, CDR1 MNHEY and CDR2 SMNVEV (reference sequence). V shed 6 bases and J shed 7 bases, with 12 bases lying between them. The CDR3, as DNA: TGTGCCAGCAGAATAGCCTCGGGTGGCTACACCTTC. This codes for CASRIASGGYTF.

V and J are TRBV4-1 and TRBJ2-3, with TRBD2 matching over 11 bases. The ends lost 0 bases at V and 3 bases at J; junction bases unmatched: 2. Germline-derived CDR1 and CDR2 are MGHRA and YSYEKL. The CDR3 covers 16 residues. The CDR3 reads CASSQDRLAGTDTQYF. CDR3 sequence (DNA): TGCGCCAGCAGCCAAGACCGACTAGCGGGGACAGATACGCAGTATTTT.

The chain employs TRBV19 and TRBJ1-2; TRBD1 aligns across 7 bases. V was pared by 3 bases and J by 8 bases, with 12 bases of the junction left unmatched. The CDR3 has 15 amino acids. Germline V CDR1 and CDR2: LNHDA, SQIVND (reference sequence). CDR3 DNA: TGTGCCAGTAGTATCAAAGTCCGACAGGGACTCGGCTACACCTTC. Protein product: CASSIKVRQGLGYTF.

The chain is built from TRBV4-1 and TRBJ2-5, with TRBD1 matching over 9 bases. This CDR3 contains 16 residues. Germline V lookup: CDR1 MGHRA, CDR2 YSYEKL. Germline trimming cut 0 bases from V and 4 bases from J; bases unmatched to any gene: 6. Here the CDR3 DNA reads TGCGCCAGCAGCCAAGAAGACAGGGGGTGGGGAGAGACCCAGTACTTC. Translating it yields CASSQEDRGWGETQYF.

This clone was detected once. This chain joins TRBV19 and TRBJ2-7, with D perhaps matching TRBD1 or TRBD2 (6 bases each). Trimming pared 0 bases from V and 4 bases from J, leaving 19 bases between. Germline-derived CDR1 and CDR2 are LNHDA and SQIVND (reference sequence). The CDR3 is made up of 17 amino acids. The CDR3 region is CASSIDRRDTASYEQYF. In DNA form, the CDR3 reads TGTGCCAGTAGTATAGATCGGCGGGACACGGCCTCATACGAGCAGTACTTC.